Sequencing of this T cell receptor beta chain was carried out in a study of cytomegalovirus exposure and HLA in healthy donors. Study background: From around 180 million T cells, an earlier analysis saw roughly 120 million unique TCR beta sequences.

The PCR used 60 Vbeta and 13 Jbeta primers. The protocol was immunoSEQ multiplex PCR, while the TCRdb copy is restricted to in-frame clones and leaves out a portion. The data show over 150,000 clones, about 83% seen once. A word on this clone: As yet, its antigen is unknown.

Study outcomes and limitations: The authors enumerated 150 to 200 TCR beta chains as linked to cytomegalovirus.

Looked up from germline, CDR1 is PRHDT and CDR2 is FYEKMQ (reference sequence). V shed 7 bases and J shed 0 bases, with 19 bases lying between them. The CDR3 length is 17 residues. The V gene is TRBV13, the J gene TRBJ2-1; D might be TRBD2 (7 bases). Sequencing was performed on PBMCs. This TCR was recovered from a girl between 5 and 17 years old in good health and CMV-seropositive. CDR3 bases: TGTGCCAGCACCTCCCGAGGGGGGGCAGTCTCCTACAATGAGCAGTTCTTC. Encoded protein: CASTSRGGAVSYNEQFF.